A selection of T cell receptor beta chains follows, all from one sample in a study of blood T cell repertoires in COVID-19. Repertoires were generated with immunoSEQ multiplex PCR, while TCRdb's copy carries only in-frame clones and drops some. The top ten clones hold 1% of a sample with 310,000 or so clones, over 75% of them seen once. Material: peripheral blood. These receptors all come from a man aged 45 to 65 with active or convalescent COVID-19. The CDR3 runs from the conserved cysteine through the conserved F or W. The D gene is left open where the match is weak. Part of the rows lack a size; the others show once, few, many or a class for expanded clones.

D	V	J	size	DNA	CDR3
.	TRBV11-2	TRBJ2-1	.	TGTGCCAGCAGCCTAGCGCCAGCGGCCCATGAGCAGTTCTTC	CASSLAPAAHEQFF
.	TRBV12-3/TRBV12-4	TRBJ2-1	.	TGTGCCAGCAGTTTACCGGGATACAATGAGCAGTTCTTC	CASSLPGYNEQFF
.	TRBV28	TRBJ1-1	.	TGTGCCAGCACCCAAATAGGGAGCACTGAAGCTTTCTTT	CASTQIGSTEAFF
.	TRBV5-1	TRBJ2-6	.	TGCGCCAGTGCAGACTCTGGGGCCAACGTCCTGACTTTC	CASADSGANVLTF
TRBD2	TRBV4-2	TRBJ2-3	.	TGTGCCAGCAGCCCAGGGACTAGCGGGGCAGATACGCAGTATTTT	CASSPGTSGADTQYF
TRBD1	TRBV18	TRBJ1-1	.	TGTGCCAGCTCACGACAGGGCGGAACTGAAGCTTTCTTT	CASSRQGGTEAFF
.	TRBV29-1	TRBJ2-7	.	TGCAGCGTTGGGACATCCTACGAGCAGTACTTC	CSVGTSYEQYF
.	TRBV3-1/TRBV3-2	TRBJ2-7	once	TGTGCCAGCAGCCAACAGGCCCCCTACGAGCAGTACTTC	CASSQQAPYEQYF
TRBD1	TRBV16	TRBJ1-6	.	TGTGCCAGCAGCCCTACGGGGGACAGCGGCTATTCACCCCTCCACTTT	CASSPTGDSGYSPLHF
.	TRBV19	TRBJ1-5	.	TGTGCCAGTAGACAGGGAGGCAATCAGCCCCAGCATTTT	CASRQGGNQPQHF
.	TRBV29-1	TRBJ2-1	.	TGCAGCGTTGAAGCCGAGGGGAGACAGGTCTACAATGAGCAGTTCTTC	CSVEAEGRQVYNEQFF
TRBD1	TRBV11-3	TRBJ2-7	.	TGTGCCAGCAGCTTGGCCTCGGGACAGGGCGGCGAGCAGTACTTC	CASSLASGQGGEQYF
.	TRBV6-5	TRBJ1-6	.	TGTGCCAGCAGTTACATGGGGGCGGCGAATAATTCACCCCTCCACTTT	CASSYMGAANNSPLHF
TRBD1	TRBV2	TRBJ1-4	.	TGTGCCAGCAGTGAACAGGGGACAGGGACTAATGAAAAACTGTTTTTT	CASSEQGTGTNEKLFF
.	TRBV28	TRBJ1-5	.	TGTGCCAGCAGTTTATTTCAGTTCAATCAGCCCCAGCATTTT	CASSLFQFNQPQHF
TRBD1	TRBV18	TRBJ1-1	.	TGTGCCAGCTCACCGGAAACAGGGGGCGGCACTGAAGCTTTCTTT	CASSPETGGGTEAFF
TRBD1	TRBV7-6	TRBJ1-2	.	TGTGCCAGCAGCTTAGGTACAGGGGCCGACTATGGCTACACCTTC	CASSLGTGADYGYTF
TRBD1	TRBV19	TRBJ1-4	.	TGTGCCAGTAGCCCGAGGACAGGGGGTTCAACTAATGAAAAACTGTTTTTT	CASSPRTGGSTNEKLFF
.	TRBV7-2	TRBJ1-5	.	TGTGCCAGCAGCTCCCACAATCAGCCCCAGCATTTT	CASSSHNQPQHF
.	TRBV9	TRBJ1-1	.	TGTGCCAGCAGCGTCCTCCCTATGAACACTGAAGCTTTCTTT	CASSVLPMNTEAFF
TRBD1	TRBV6-5	TRBJ1-3	.	TGTGCCAGCAGTAAGACAGGGGGAGAAAACACCATATATTTT	CASSKTGGENTIYF
.	TRBV7-2	TRBJ1-6	few	TGTGCCAGCAGCCCAGGGACATTTAATTCACCCCTCCACTTT	CASSPGTFNSPLHF
TRBD1	TRBV28	TRBJ2-2	.	TGTGCCAGCAGTTCAGGGGGTATCACCGGGGAGCTGTTTTTT	CASSSGGITGELFF
TRBD1	TRBV30	TRBJ1-4	.	TGTGCCTGGAATACAGGGGTTGGTAATGAAAAACTGTTTTTT	CAWNTGVGNEKLFF
.	TRBV18	TRBJ1-1	.	TGTGCCAGCTCACCACCGGGGTTGGGGGCTACGGCTTTCTTT	CASSPPGLGATAFF
.	TRBV5-4	TRBJ1-2	.	TGTGCCAGCAGCTTCATGGCGGTCGGCTACACCTTC	CASSFMAVGYTF
TRBD2	TRBV28	TRBJ2-1	.	TGTGCCAGCAGGGTAGCGGGAGGGGCCGACAATGAGCAGTTCTTC	CASRVAGGADNEQFF
.	TRBV2	TRBJ1-5	.	TGTGCCAGCAGTGCGACAGAGAATCAGCCCCAGCATTTT	CASSATENQPQHF
.	TRBV19	TRBJ1-5	.	TGTGCCAGTCGACAGGATAATATTCAGCCCCAGCATTTT	CASRQDNIQPQHF
TRBD1	TRBV9	TRBJ1-6	.	TGTGCCAGCAGCGTAGCCGCCGGGGACAGGGGTGATTCACCCCTCCACTTT	CASSVAAGDRGDSPLHF
TRBD1	TRBV6-4	TRBJ1-5	.	TGTGCCAGCAGTGTCGACCGACAGGGGACATGCAATCAGCCCCAGCATTTT	CASSVDRQGTCNQPQHF
TRBD2	TRBV4-2	TRBJ2-1	once	TGTGCCAGCAGCCACAGCGGGGGCCGAGACAATGAGCAGTTCTTC	CASSHSGGRDNEQFF
.	TRBV6-5	TRBJ2-3	.	TGTGCCAGCAGGGAGACACTCGGAGGAGATACGCAGTATTTT	CASRETLGGDTQYF
TRBD1	TRBV6-2/TRBV6-3	TRBJ2-7	.	TGTGCCAGCAGTACGACAGGGAACTCCTACGAGCAGTACTTC	CASSTTGNSYEQYF
.	TRBV7-2	TRBJ1-2	.	TGTGCCAGCAGCTTAGCCTCCGGTCGGGGGTATGGCTACACCTTC	CASSLASGRGYGYTF
TRBD1	TRBV14	TRBJ2-3	.	TGTGCCAGCAGCCCGGGACAGGGTCGTCCACTGACAGATACGCAGTATTTT	CASSPGQGRPLTDTQYF
.	TRBV11-2	TRBJ1-5	once	TGTGCCAGCAGCTTAGATCCCACAGGGAATCAGCCCCAGCATTTT	CASSLDPTGNQPQHF
.	TRBV5-1	TRBJ2-7	.	TGCGCCAGCAGCTTGGCCGGGGGTCCAGGATACGAGCAGTACTTC	CASSLAGGPGYEQYF
.	TRBV5-1	TRBJ2-3	.	TGCGCCAGCAGCCTGACCCCACAGGGTCTAAACACAGATACGCAGTATTTT	CASSLTPQGLNTDTQYF
TRBD2	TRBV27	TRBJ2-7	.	TGTGCCAGCAGTTCCTGGCGGGAGCAATACGAGCAGTACTTC	CASSSWREQYEQYF
.	TRBV27	TRBJ1-4	.	TGTGCCAGCAGTTCCCCGGGGGGGAATGAAAAACTGTTTTTT	CASSSPGGNEKLFF
TRBD1	TRBV7-9	TRBJ2-2	.	TGTGCCAGCAGCATAAATGACAGGGGAGACACCGGGGAGCTGTTTTTT	CASSINDRGDTGELFF
TRBD2	TRBV6-5	TRBJ2-7	.	TGTGCCAGCAGTAGACGGGAGGTGGAGGAGCAGTACTTC	CASSRREVEEQYF
TRBD1	TRBV11-2	TRBJ2-7	.	TGTGCCAGCAGCTTAGATCGGTACAGGGGGACCTCCTACGAGCAGTACTTC	CASSLDRYRGTSYEQYF
TRBD1	TRBV7-9	TRBJ1-2	.	TGTGCCACCACAGGGGGGGCTTCTAACTATGGCTACACCTTC	CATTGGASNYGYTF
.	TRBV6-6	TRBJ1-2	.	TGTGCCAGCAGTTCACCCTTAGGAGATGGCTACACCTTC	CASSSPLGDGYTF
TRBD1	TRBV5-1	TRBJ2-7	.	TGCGCCAGCAGCTTGATGCCGGGACAGGGTCTGTACGAGCAGTACTTC	CASSLMPGQGLYEQYF
TRBD2	TRBV11-2	TRBJ2-7	.	TGTGCCAGCAGCGCCGGGACTAGCTGGTCCTACGAGCAGTACTTC	CASSAGTSWSYEQYF
.	TRBV30	TRBJ2-7	few	TGTGCCTGGAGCCGGGGCAGGGGTTGGGACTACGAGCAGTACTTC	CAWSRGRGWDYEQYF